The next 31 T cell receptor beta chains were all read from a single sample in a study of radiotherapy plus CTLA-4 blockade in lung cancer. Method: immunoSEQ multiplex PCR; TCRdb's copy keeps in-frame clones and lacks some. This repertoire shows 20,000 or so clones, more than 70% found once; its top ten account for 23%. The sample was peripheral blood, taken from a patient treated with radiotherapy plus ipilimumab. The receptors originated from a human donor with non-small cell lung cancer whose response to radiotherapy plus ipilimumab could not be evaluated.

The rearrangement links TRBV4-1 to TRBJ1-2; 11 nucleotides match TRBD1. Per germline, CDR1 MGHRA and CDR2 YSYEKL. CDR3 length: 15 amino acids. The V segment lost 4 bases and the J segment 4 bases; nucleotides outside the gene matches: 5. As DNA, the CDR3 is TGCGCCAGCAGCCTCCGGGACAGGGGGGTCTATGGCTACACCTTC. Translated: CASSLRDRGVYGYTF.

This chain joins TRBV28 and TRBJ2-7; D is unclear. Germline assignment: CDR1 MDHEN and CDR2 SYDVKM. This CDR3 has 15 amino acids. The V end was cut by 5 bases, the J end by 1 base, with 15 bases between. DNA for the CDR3: TGTGCCAGCAGTCGACCGTGGGCCGTATCCTACGAGCAGTACTTC. This codes for CASSRPWAVSYEQYF.

The chain has TRBV19 and TRBJ2-7; TRBD2 matches 10 bases. Germline-derived CDR1 and CDR2 are LNHDA and SQIVND (reference sequence). Trimming took 6 bases from V and 0 from J; bases not matched to a gene: 2. This CDR3 comprises 14 residues. The CDR3 loop is CASSWTSGSYEQYF. The CDR3 DNA reads as TGTGCCAGTAGCTGGACTAGCGGCTCCTACGAGCAGTACTTC.

The chain combines TRBV4-1 with TRBJ2-7, with 11 bases aligning to TRBD2. This CDR3 spans 14 amino acids. Germline values: CDR1 MGHRA, CDR2 YSYEKL. The V and J ends lost 1 base and 4 bases, in that order; junction bases with no gene match: 0. CDR3: CASSQGLAGYEQYF. In DNA, the CDR3 is TGCGCCAGCAGCCAAGGACTAGCGGGATACGAGCAGTACTTC.

The chain joins TRBV7-9 to TRBJ1-3; 8 bases match TRBD1. The length of the CDR3 is 18 residues. Germline lookup yields CDR1 SEHNR and CDR2 FQNEAQ (reference sequence). The J segment lost 1 base and the V segment lost 5 bases, leaving 13 bases of the junction unmatched. The DNA of the CDR3 is TGTGCCAGCAGCCCGCGCCGGGACAGGAACCGATCTGGAAACACCATATATTTT. Protein: CASSPRRDRNRSGNTIYF.

This chain connects TRBV5-1 to TRBJ2-1; no clear D gene. Per germline, CDR1 SGHRS and CDR2 YFSETQ. The CDR3 spans 11 residues. V lost 2 bases, J lost 7 bases, and 4 bases lay in between. CDR3: CASSFGNEQFF. The CDR3, as DNA: TGCGCCAGCAGCTTCGGGAATGAGCAGTTCTTC.

The chain recombines TRBV7-3 with TRBJ2-4; the D gene is possibly TRBD2 (6 bases). This CDR3 is built from 14 residues. Germline V gene data show CDR1 as SGHTA and CDR2 as FQGTGA. V gave up 0 bases and J gave up 8 bases, with 11 bases separating them. The CDR3 bases are TGTGCCAGCAGCTTAACAGGGACTGGGGACATTCAGTACTTC. Protein sequence: CASSLTGTGDIQYF.

By frequency in the sample, this clone is medium-sized (0.01 to 0.1%). The rearrangement uses TRBV5-4 and TRBJ2-3; D may be TRBD2 (5 bases). V lost 4 bases and J lost 6, with 15 bases in between. CDR3 size: 14 residues. Germline V gives CDR1 SGHNT, CDR2 YYREEE (reference sequence). For the CDR3, the DNA is TGTGCCAGCAGCACGATCGAGGCGGGCGATACGCAGTATTTT. Residues: CASSTIEAGDTQYF. The full variable domain, with the rest looked up from reference TRBV5-4 and TRBJ2-3, is ETGVTQSPTHLIKTRGQQVTLRCSSQSGHNTVSWYQQALGQGPQFIFQYYREEENGRGNFPPRFSGLQFPNYSSELNVNALELDDSALYLCASSTIEAGDTQYFGPGTRLTVL.

A few counts support this clone. This rearrangement joins TRBV27 to TRBJ2-1, with TRBD2 as a possible D gene (5 bases). The germline V and J ends were trimmed by 5 bases and 0 bases, with 11 bases remaining between them. This CDR3 has 15 residues. Germline V gene data show CDR1 as MNHEY and CDR2 as SMNVEV (reference sequence). For the CDR3, the DNA is TGTGCCAGCAGTGGTAGCGCCAGCTCCTACAATGAGCAGTTCTTC. Its translation: CASSGSASSYNEQFF.

The V call is TRBV6-1, the J call TRBJ2-3, with 10 nucleotides matching TRBD2. In germline, CDR1 is MNHNS, CDR2 SASEGT. The ends lost 0 bases at V and 5 bases at J; junction bases unmatched: 8. This CDR3 spans 17 amino acids. DNA of the CDR3: TGTGCCAGCAGTGAAGCGTTACTAGCGGGGAGGATAGATACGCAGTATTTT. It specifies CASSEALLAGRIDTQYF.

The count of this clone is one. This chain links TRBV11-3 with TRBJ2-1; maybe TRBD2 (6 bases). Trimming took 3 bases from V and 2 from J, leaving 8 bases between them. The CDR3 sequence is 14 residues long. CDR1 is SGHNT, CDR2 YENEEA, per germline. The CDR3 region has the DNA TGTGCCAGCAGCTTGGGGACTCCCTACAATGAGCAGTTCTTC. Protein sequence: CASSLGTPYNEQFF.

The chain is built from TRBV14 and TRBJ2-7; 9 bases match TRBD1. This CDR3 region has 16 residues. Germline V gene lookup returns CDR1 SGHDN and CDR2 FVKESK. Trimming at V came to 4 bases and at J to 5 bases, leaving 12 bases not matched to a gene. CDR3 sequence reads: CASSLIGRDRANEQYF. In nucleotides, the CDR3 is TGTGCCAGCAGCCTTATAGGGAGGGACAGGGCAAACGAGCAGTACTTC.

The rearrangement uses TRBV6-1 and TRBJ2-7; 11 bases line up with TRBD1. J was trimmed by 4 bases and V by 10 bases; bases with no gene match: 6. CDR3 length: 13 amino acids. In germline, CDR1 is MNHNS, CDR2 SASEGT. CDR3 in DNA: TGTGCCACCACGGGACAGGGGGTTTACGAGCAGTACTTC. Its translation: CATTGQGVYEQYF.

This chain links TRBV2 with TRBJ1-2, with 10 positions matching TRBD1. V shed 4 bases, J shed 2 bases, and the junction held 7 bases outside the gene matches. Per the germline V gene, CDR1 is SNHLY and CDR2 is FYNNEI. The CDR3 consists of 16 residues. The CDR3 DNA reads TGTGCCAGCAGTGGACAGGGGGCGATTAGGAACTATGGCTACACCTTC. Protein sequence: CASSGQGAIRNYGYTF. Complete variable domain (other parts from reference TRBV2 and TRBJ1-2): EPEVTQTPSHQVTQMGQEVILRCVPISNHLYFYWYRQILGQKVEFLVSFYNNEISEKSEIFDDQFSVERPDGSNFTLKIRSTKLEDSAMYFCASSGQGAIRNYGYTFGSGTRLTVV.

The chain uses TRBV18 and TRBJ1-2, with 10 bases matching TRBD1. The CDR3 totals 15 residues. Germline V lookup: CDR1 KGHSH, CDR2 LQKENI. The ends lost 3 bases at V and 1 base at J; junction bases unmatched: 2. Here the CDR3 DNA reads TGTGCCAGCTCACCCGGGACAGGGGATAACTATGGCTACACCTTC. Its translation: CASSPGTGDNYGYTF.

The genes are TRBV6-5 and TRBJ2-3, with 8 bases fitting TRBD2. The length of the CDR3 is 14 residues. From germline, CDR1 is MNHEY and CDR2 SVGAGI. Trimming removed 7 bases from V and 4 bases from J; junction bases left unmatched: 7. The DNA for the CDR3 is TGTGCCAGCACCCCCGGGGGGGGTCCAGATACGCAGTATTTT. This codes for CASTPGGGPDTQYF.

This clone has a handful of counts. For the CDR3, the DNA is TGCGCCAGCAGCCAAGAACATCGCGTCTATCAGGGTAGCTATGGCTACACCTTC. Translated: CASSQEHRVYQGSYGYTF. The chain links TRBV4-3 to TRBJ1-2, with D tentatively TRBD1 (5 bases). Trimming pared 0 bases from V and 4 bases from J, leaving 21 bases between. CDR1 LGHNA and CDR2 YSLEER come from the germline V gene. This CDR3 is built from 18 residues.

Remarks on this clone: Mismatch with germline at one junction end may stem from a read error. The J gene is TRBJ2-1, the V gene TRBV7-7; 7 positions match TRBD1. The CDR3 consists of 13 residues. Per the germline V gene, CDR1 is SSHAT and CDR2 is FNYEAQ (reference sequence). CDR3 in amino acids: CASSLGTDNEQFF. CDR3 bases: TGTGCTAGCAGCTTAGGGACAGACAATGAGCAGTTCTTC.

The chain couples TRBV12-5 to TRBJ1-2; 10 bases are shared with TRBD1. Germline V gene data show CDR1 as LGHNT and CDR2 as FRNRAP. CDR3 length: 16 residues. With 0 bases clipped from V and 5 bases from J, the junction kept 6 bases outside the gene matches. This chain's CDR3 is CASGLVKLGQGYGYTF. Here the CDR3 DNA reads TGTGCTAGTGGTTTGGTAAAGCTGGGACAGGGGTATGGCTACACCTTC.

The chain recombines TRBV6-6 with TRBJ2-7; D possibly corresponds to TRBD1 (5 bases). The germline V and J ends were trimmed by 7 bases and 1 base, with 8 bases remaining between them. The CDR3 is 12 residues long. CDR1 is MNHNY, CDR2 SVGAGI, per germline (reference sequence). As DNA, the CDR3 is TGTGCCAGCATAGGGGAATCCTACGAGCAGTACTTC. It encodes CASIGESYEQYF.

V is TRBV4-1 and J is TRBJ1-2; 9 bases fit TRBD1. This CDR3 is built from 18 residues. V lost 0 bases and J lost 3; bases outside the gene matches: 11. Germline V CDR1 and CDR2: MGHRA, YSYEKL. The CDR3 bases are TGCGCCAGCAGCCAAGATTTCGGGAGGACAGGGGAGTACTATGGCTACACCTTC. Its protein product is CASSQDFGRTGEYYGYTF.

This chain joins TRBV9 and TRBJ2-2; TRBD1 agrees at 7 bases. Germline V CDR1 and CDR2: SGDLS, YYNGEE. The V segment lost 0 bases and the J segment 0 bases; nucleotides outside the gene matches: 2. This CDR3 has 16 amino acids. The CDR3 sequence: CASSVGQGANTGELFF. CDR3 sequence (DNA): TGTGCCAGCAGCGTAGGGCAGGGGGCGAACACCGGGGAGCTGTTTTTT.

The chain couples TRBV10-1 to TRBJ2-7; a possible D gene is TRBD1 (5 bases). The CDR3 loop spans 16 amino acids. Germline assignment: CDR1 WNHNN and CDR2 SYGVQD (reference sequence). The V gene lost 6 bases and the J gene lost 1 base, with 19 bases spanning the gap. The CDR3 DNA reads TGCGCCAGCAGCCCAGGGAAATCGGTACAATCCTACGAGCAGTACTTC. Translating gives CASSPGKSVQSYEQYF.

The chain recombines TRBV27 with TRBJ2-7; TRBD1 matches at 9 bases. The junction had 7 bases not matched to a gene; V was cut back by 0 bases and J by 7 bases. The CDR3 sequence is 15 residues long. Looked up from germline, CDR1 is MNHEY and CDR2 is SMNVEV (reference sequence). CDR3 sequence reads: CASSLSSQGAREQYF. CDR3 bases: TGTGCCAGCAGTTTATCCTCACAGGGGGCACGGGAGCAGTACTTC.

Details on this clone: This specimen includes other DNA sequences encoding the same CDR3. V usage is TRBV7-2 and J usage is TRBJ2-7; the match to TRBD1 covers 10 bases. J lost 3 bases, V lost 5 bases, and 1 base had no gene match. CDR3 length: 13 residues. CDR1 and CDR2 (germline): SGHTA, FQGNSA. The CDR3 coding sequence is TGTGCCAGCAGCCGGACAGGGGGCTACGAGCAGTACTTC. Translated: CASSRTGGYEQYF.

The chain has TRBV10-2 and TRBJ2-7; D possibly corresponds to TRBD1 (6 bases). CDR3 length: 16 residues. The germline V gene has CDR1 WSHSY and CDR2 SAAADI. V was pared by 5 bases and J by 0 bases, with 17 bases between. In nucleotides, the CDR3 is TGCGCCAGCAGTACTTCAGGGGCCATGGTCTCCTACGAGCAGTACTTC. Translation gives CASSTSGAMVSYEQYF.

This clone was seen a handful of times. In nucleotides, the CDR3 is TGTGCCAGCAGTTACTCGACAGTCTCTGGAAACACCATATATTTT. This codes for CASSYSTVSGNTIYF. J is TRBJ1-3 and V is TRBV6-5, with D possibly matching TRBD1 (5 bases). V shed 0 bases and J shed 0 bases, with 6 bases lying between them. Looked up from germline, CDR1 is MNHEY and CDR2 is SVGAGI. The CDR3 is made up of 15 amino acids.

This chain links TRBV18 with TRBJ1-4, with 7 bases that match TRBD1. Per the germline V gene, CDR1 is KGHSH and CDR2 is LQKENI. Trimming at V came to 4 bases and at J to 3 bases, leaving 8 bases not matched to a gene. The CDR3 sequence is 16 residues long. The chain's CDR3 is CASSRGPGGSNEKLFF. DNA of the CDR3: TGTGCCAGCTCACGCGGCCCAGGGGGTTCTAATGAAAAACTGTTTTTT.

The gene calls are TRBV7-2 and TRBJ2-1, with 9 positions matching TRBD2. Germline CDR1 SGHTA, CDR2 FQGNSA. CDR3 length: 13 amino acids. V shed 2 bases, J shed 9 bases, and the junction held 2 bases outside the gene matches. The CDR3 loop reads CASSLLAGAEQFF. The CDR3 DNA follows: TGTGCCAGCAGCTTATTAGCGGGAGCTGAGCAGTTCTTC.

V usage is TRBV9 and J usage is TRBJ2-1; 7 nucleotides agree with TRBD2. Germline assignment: CDR1 SGDLS and CDR2 YYNGEE. This CDR3 is 15 amino acids long. V was clipped by 0 bases and J by 2 bases; unmatched bases: 2. The CDR3 region has the DNA TGTGCCAGCAGCGTAGAGCGGGGCGCCTACAATGAGCAGTTCTTC. This codes for CASSVERGAYNEQFF.

The chain joins TRBV7-2 to TRBJ2-5; 8 positions agree with TRBD2. The V and J ends lost 5 bases and 5 bases, in that order; junction bases with no gene match: 7. CDR1 is SGHTA and CDR2 is FQGNSA in the germline V gene. The CDR3 sequence is 14 residues long. Here the CDR3 reads CASSPSGSRETQYF. The CDR3 DNA reads TGTGCCAGCAGCCCGAGCGGGAGTCGGGAGACCCAGTACTTC.